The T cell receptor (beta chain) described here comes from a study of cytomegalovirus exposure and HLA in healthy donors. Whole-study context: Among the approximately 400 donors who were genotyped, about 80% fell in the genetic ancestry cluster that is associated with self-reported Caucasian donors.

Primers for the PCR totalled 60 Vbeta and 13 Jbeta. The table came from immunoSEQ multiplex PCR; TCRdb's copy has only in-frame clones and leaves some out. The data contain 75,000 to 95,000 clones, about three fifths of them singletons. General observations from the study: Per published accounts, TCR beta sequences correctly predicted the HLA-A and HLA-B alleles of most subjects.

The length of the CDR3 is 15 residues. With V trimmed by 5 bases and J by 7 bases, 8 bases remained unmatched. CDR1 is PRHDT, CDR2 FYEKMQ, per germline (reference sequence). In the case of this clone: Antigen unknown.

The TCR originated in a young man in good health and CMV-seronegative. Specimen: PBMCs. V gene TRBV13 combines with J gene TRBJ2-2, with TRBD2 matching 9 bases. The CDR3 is CASSLGGGASGELFF. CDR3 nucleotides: TGTGCCAGCAGCCTGGGCGGGGGGGCGAGCGGGGAGCTGTTTTTT.